The rows below give T cell receptor beta chains drawn from one sample of a study of post-analysis software for immune sequencing data. TCRdb re-called the PCR reads through MiXCR, storing one row per CDR3 protein. Of 380,000 or so distinct CDR3 sequences in the sample, less than 40% are singletons; the top ten hold roughly an eighth. The sequencing sample was made of blood. The receptors shown here come from a girl aged 10 to 17 with multiple sclerosis. Both conserved end residues are part of each CDR3. The D gene is left open where the match is weak. Size is omitted from some rows. Given values are once, few, many or a class for expanded clones.

clone_size | d_call | j_call | v_call | cdr3_aa | cdr3_nt
few | TRBD1 | TRBJ1-2 | TRBV7-9 | CASSQGQGDYGYTF | TGTGCCAGCAGCCAAGGACAGGGGGACTATGGCTACACCTTC
. | . | TRBJ2-5 | TRBV7-6 | CASSSSTGNFETQYF | .
. | . | TRBJ2-2 | TRBV15 | CATSSPARGGGLIQNTGELFF | TGTGCCACCAGCAGTCCTGCCAGAGGGGGGGGGCTTATTCAGAACACCGGGGAGCTGTTTTTT
. | TRBD1 | TRBJ2-5 | TRBV12-3/TRBV12-4 | CASSRQGQGYGETQYF | TGTGCCAGCAGCCGACAGGGTCAGGGCTATGGGGAGACCCAGTACTTC
once | TRBD2 | TRBJ2-1 | TRBV7-3 | CASSLSGGGASEQFF | TGTGCCAGCAGCTTATCAGGCGGGGGGGCAAGTGAGCAGTTCTTC
. | . | TRBJ1-2 | TRBV20-1 | CSVYGQGIDGYTF | TGCAGTGTATATGGGCAGGGGATTGACGGCTACACCTTC
. | TRBD1 | TRBJ2-6 | TRBV12-3/TRBV12-4 | CASSKGQSGANVLTF | TGTGCCAGCAGTAAGGGACAGTCCGGGGCCAACGTCCTGACTTTC
. | TRBD1 | TRBJ2-5 | TRBV20-1 | CSVPRQGRGETQYF | TGCAGTGTCCCAAGACAGGGGAGAGGAGAGACCCAGTACTTC
. | . | TRBJ2-5 | TRBV15 | CATSRTGQETQYF | TGTGCCACCAGCAGGACAGGACAAGAGACCCAGTACTTC
. | TRBD2 | TRBJ2-1 | TRBV12-3/TRBV12-4 | CASSRYSGGANEQFF | TGTGCCAGCAGTCGTTATAGCGGGGGGGCTAATGAGCAGTTCTTC
few | . | TRBJ2-1 | TRBV7-3 | CASSHSGINSYNEQFF | TGTGCCAGCAGCCACTCGGGAATCAACTCCTACAATGAGCAGTTCTTC
. | . | TRBJ1-1 | TRBV20-1 | CSAFGDSPLDDTEAFF | TGCAGTGCTTTTGGCGACAGCCCCTTAGATGACACTGAAGCTTTCTTT
. | . | TRBJ2-2 | TRBV4-3 | CASSQEPGTNTGELFF | TGCGCCAGCAGCCAAGAACCCGGGACTAACACCGGGGAGCTGTTTTTT
few | TRBD1 | TRBJ1-5 | TRBV4-1 | CASSQAGQGKSQPQHF | TGCGCCAGCAGCCAGGCGGGACAGGGGAAAAGTCAGCCCCAGCATTTT
. | TRBD1 | TRBJ2-1 | TRBV11-1 | CASSFDRASSYNEQFF | TGTGCCAGCAGCTTCGACAGGGCTAGCTCCTACAATGAGCAGTTCTTC
few | . | TRBJ2-7 | TRBV27 | CASSLTGSEQYF | TGTGCCAGCAGTTTGACAGGTAGCGAGCAGTACTTC
. | . | TRBJ1-1 | TRBV29-1 | CSVEDSSFEAFF | TGCAGCGTTGAAGATTCCTCTTTTGAAGCTTTCTTT
few | TRBD1 | TRBJ1-5 | TRBV18 | CASSQGQVNQPQHF | TGTGCCAGCTCACAAGGACAGGTCAATCAGCCCCAGCATTTT
few | . | TRBJ1-2 | TRBV29-1 | CSADPEGGDGYTF | TGCAGCGCCGACCCGGAGGGGGGGGATGGCTACACCTTC
once | TRBD2 | TRBJ2-3 | TRBV7-9 | CASSPQRGGPDTQYF | TGTGCCAGCAGTCCGCAGCGGGGGGGTCCAGATACGCAGTATTTT
. | . | TRBJ2-1 | TRBV20-1 | CSAREAGSSYNEQFF | TGCAGTGCTAGAGAGGCAGGCAGCTCCTACAATGAGCAGTTCTTC
many | . | TRBJ2-7 | TRBV18 | CASSRSRDGEQYF | TGTGCCAGCTCACGGAGCAGGGACGGCGAGCAGTACTTC
. | TRBD2 | TRBJ2-1 | TRBV6-5 | CASSSPTSGGTNEQFF | TGTGCCAGCAGTTCCCCGACTAGCGGGGGGACGAATGAGCAGTTCTTC
. | TRBD2 | TRBJ2-5 | TRBV6-4 | CASTGGGVWSSETQYF | TGTGCCAGCACCGGGGGAGGGGTCTGGTCGTCAGAGACCCAGTACTTC
. | . | TRBJ1-1 | TRBV7-9 | CASRQELGNTEAFF | TGTGCCAGCAGACAGGAGTTAGGGAACACTGAAGCTTTCTTT
. | . | TRBJ1-1 | TRBV20-1 | CSATRGGNTEAFF | TGCAGTGCTACGCGGGGAGGTAACACTGAAGCTTTCTTT
. | TRBD1 | TRBJ1-1 | TRBV12-3/TRBV12-4 | CASSRTGARGNTEAFF | TGTGCCAGCAGTCGGACAGGGGCACGTGGGAACACTGAAGCTTTCTTT
. | TRBD1 | TRBJ2-7 | TRBV6-6 | CASTNPGQGPYEQYF | TGTGCCAGCACCAACCCGGGACAGGGACCCTACGAGCAGTACTTC
. | . | TRBJ2-3 | TRBV13 | CASSNRDSPRDTQYF | TGTGCCAGCAGCAACCGGGACTCACCCAGGGATACGCAGTATTTT
few | . | TRBJ2-3 | TRBV28 | CASSLSGPAQWGTDTQYF | TGTGCCAGCAGTTTAAGTGGGCCGGCTCAATGGGGGACAGATACGCAGTATTTT
. | TRBD1 | TRBJ2-3 | TRBV18 | CASSPSQGALAASTDTQYF | TGTGCCAGCTCACCCTCACAGGGGGCCCTAGCGGCTAGCACAGATACGCAGTATTTT
. | . | TRBJ2-5 | TRBV5-4 | CASSITGEDLAETQYF | TGTGCCAGCAGCATCACCGGGGAGGATTTAGCGGAGACCCAGTACTTC
. | . | TRBJ1-2 | TRBV12-3/TRBV12-4 | CASSFGPYYGYTF | TGTGCCAGCAGTTTCGGGCCGTACTATGGCTACACCTTC
. | TRBD2 | TRBJ2-3 | TRBV7-6 | CASSLRLAGGSGTDTQYF | TGTGCCAGCAGCCTAAGGCTAGCGGGGGGCTCTGGTACAGATACGCAGTATTTT
few | . | TRBJ1-1 | TRBV28 | CALQSSGGTEAFF | TGTGCCCTACAGAGCTCAGGAGGCACTGAAGCTTTCTTT
few | . | TRBJ2-1 | TRBV11-1 | CASSLLLGDEQFF | TGTGCCAGCAGCTTACTACTAGGAGATGAGCAGTTCTTC
few | TRBD2 | TRBJ2-7 | TRBV12-3/TRBV12-4 | CASTLLAGDYEQYF | TGTGCCAGCACCCTACTAGCGGGGGACTACGAGCAGTACTTC
many | TRBD1 | TRBJ2-3 | TRBV27 | CASSRDRAGTDTQYF | TGTGCCAGCAGTCGGGACAGGGCGGGCACAGATACGCAGTATTTT
. | . | TRBJ2-1 | TRBV25-1 | CASTGLSSYNEQFF | TGTGCCAGTACAGGTTTAAGCTCCTACAATGAGCAGTTCTTC
. | . | TRBJ1-1 | TRBV20-1 | CSAFVRGGTEAFF | TGCAGTGCTTTTGTACGGGGGGGCACTGAAGCTTTCTTT